These T cell receptor beta chains were read from a single sample in a study of blood T cells in healthy people across ages. TCRdb redid the calling of the 5' RACE reads with MiXCR, one entry per CDR3 protein. The sample shows hundreds of thousands of distinct CDR3 sequences, 25% of them seen only once. These data were also filed under a second study, of T cells of mothers and their children.

The specimen sequenced was blood. Receptors originate from a boy aged 5 to 17 in good health. Both conserved end residues are part of each CDR3. Each record gives: J gene, V gene, D gene, clone size, CDR3 DNA, CDR3 protein. A D gene is named only where the DNA matches it firmly. Rows give clone size only sometimes, using once, few, many, or a class for an expanded clone.

TRBJ2-7	TRBV20-1	TRBD1	.	TGCAGTGCTAGAAACGACAGGGGAGGCTCCTACGAGCAGTACTTC	CSARNDRGGSYEQYF
TRBJ2-5	TRBV29-1	TRBD1	many	TGCAGCGCCGGGACAGGCAATGAGGAGACCCAGTACTTC	CSAGTGNEETQYF
TRBJ2-6	TRBV6-2/TRBV6-3	.	.	TGTGCCAGCAGTTTCACAGGTTTTGGGGCCAACGTCCTGACTTTC	CASSFTGFGANVLTF
TRBJ1-6	TRBV12-3/TRBV12-4	TRBD1	.	TGTGCCAGCAGGATGACAGGGGACTCCTATAATTCACCCCTCCACTTT	CASRMTGDSYNSPLHF
TRBJ1-4	TRBV28	.	.	TGTGCCAGCAGCCAGGGGAATGAAAAACTGTTTTTT	CASSQGNEKLFF
TRBJ2-2	TRBV4-1	.	few	TGCGCCAGCAGCCAAGAACCGACCCTGAACACCGGGGAGCTGTTTTTT	CASSQEPTLNTGELFF
TRBJ2-3	TRBV3-1	.	few	TGTGCCAGCAGCCAAGACAGGGAAAGCACAGATACGCAGTATTTT	CASSQDRESTDTQYF
TRBJ1-2	TRBV20-1	.	few	TGCAGTGCTAGAGATCAAGGGAACTATGGCTACACCTTC	CSARDQGNYGYTF
TRBJ1-4	TRBV6-1	.	few	TGTGCCAGCAGTGAATTCAGGGGAGTGACTAATGAAAAACTGTTTTTT	CASSEFRGVTNEKLFF
TRBJ1-2	TRBV20-1	.	.	TGCAGTGCTAGAGATCCCCAGTCCAACTATGGCTACACCTTC	CSARDPQSNYGYTF
TRBJ1-3	TRBV4-1	.	.	TGCGCCAGCAGCCAATTTGCCATTACCAAGGGAAACACCATATATTTT	CASSQFAITKGNTIYF
TRBJ2-1	TRBV29-1	.	.	TGCAGCGTTGAAGAAGCGGGGACATTTTACAATGAGCAGTTCTTC	CSVEEAGTFYNEQFF
TRBJ2-2	TRBV29-1	TRBD2	.	TGCAGCGCCTCTAGACTAGCGGGGCACACCGGGGAGCTGTTTTTT	CSASRLAGHTGELFF
TRBJ2-3	TRBV9	TRBD2	few	TGTGCCAGCAGCGTAAATCTAGCGGGGACGTTTAGCACAGATACGCAGTATTTT	CASSVNLAGTFSTDTQYF
TRBJ2-7	TRBV29-1	.	many	TGCAGCGTTGAATCGGATTCCTACGAGCAGTACTTC	CSVESDSYEQYF
TRBJ1-4	TRBV20-1	TRBD1	few	TGCAGTGCTCGTCCATCAACAGGGGCGACTAATGAAAAACTGTTTTTT	CSARPSTGATNEKLFF
TRBJ2-1	TRBV4-2	TRBD2	.	TGTGCCAGCAGCCAAAGCATAGCGGGAGTTTTGAATGAGCAGTTCTTC	CASSQSIAGVLNEQFF